Shown below are 15 T cell receptor beta chains from a single sample sequenced in a study of blood T cells in healthy people across ages. Combining a sample-barcoded 5' primer with a J-beta primer mix, a second PCR ran for 7 to 11 cycles. TCRdb ran MiXCR on the 5' RACE reads and lists one entry per CDR3 protein. This sample has approximately 700,000 distinct CDR3 sequences; about 32% occur once, and the top ten carry approximately 15%. Material: blood. The source is an elderly woman in good health.

Of note for this clonotype: One end of the junction is discordant with germline, which a read error may explain. V and J are TRBV7-9 and TRBJ1-4; 7 nucleotides match TRBD1. CDR3 size: 15 residues. From germline, CDR1 is SEHNR and CDR2 FQNEAQ (reference sequence). The CDR3 region has the DNA TGTGCCAGCAGCGTAGCAACAGGGGCGCGTGAAAAACTGTTTTTT. Its translation: CASSVATGAREKLFF.

This clonotype has just a few counts. V usage is TRBV24-1 and J usage is TRBJ2-7; TRBD2 matches at 7 bases. Germline CDR1 KGHDR, CDR2 SFDVKD. V shed 2 bases, J shed 9 bases, and the junction held 15 bases outside the gene matches. CDR3 size: 16 residues. Here the CDR3 DNA reads TGTGCCACCAGTGATTCGGGGAGGGGTTACATCGGTGGGCAGTACTTC. Protein product: CATSDSGRGYIGGQYF.

Turning to this clonotype: Possible read error: a much larger clone is one base away. The gene calls are TRBV4-3 and TRBJ2-1; D is unclear. Germline values: CDR1 LGHNA, CDR2 YSLEER. Deletions cut 5 bases from V and 12 bases from J, with 14 bases between. The CDR3 is 12 amino acids. In DNA, the CDR3 is TGCGCCAGCAGCGCTAGTGGCAAAGGGCAGTTCTTC. Its translation: CASSASGKGQFF.

This clonotype was counted a few times. V usage is TRBV20-1 and J usage is TRBJ1-1, with 10 bases that match TRBD1. CDR1 is DFQATT and CDR2 is SNEGSKA in the germline V gene (reference sequence). The CDR3 totals 13 residues. The V segment lost 6 bases and the J segment 7 bases; nucleotides outside the gene matches: 8. CDR3 bases: TGCAGTGCCAAGACAGGGGGCCTGAGTGAAGCTTTCTTT. Translating gives CSAKTGGLSEAFF.

Comments on this clonotype: This may arise from a read error, as a much more abundant clone is one base away. The chain uses TRBV20-1 and TRBJ2-1; no definite D call. Trimming cost V 0 bases and J 10 bases, with 22 bases left between them. CDR1 is DFQATT, CDR2 SNEGSKA, per germline (reference sequence). The CDR3 covers 16 residues. The CDR3 DNA reads as TGCAGTGCTAGAGACCCCCTAGGACCGACGGCCTACGAGCAGTTCTTC. This translates into CSARDPLGPTAYEQFF.

Comments on this clonotype: A much bigger clone sits one base away, suggesting this may be a read error. The chain uses TRBV20-1 and TRBJ2-5; possibly TRBD1 for D (6 bases). From germline, CDR1 is DFQATT and CDR2 SNEGSKA (reference sequence). V was pared by 5 bases and J by 11 bases, with 18 bases between. The CDR3 totals 12 residues. CDR3 sequence (DNA): TGCAGTGCTTGTAGACAGGACAATGAGCAGTACTTC. Protein product: CSACRQDNEQYF.

This clonotype was seen repeatedly, ten times or more. The chain's CDR3 is CAIRSQGAAYGYTF. Written as DNA, the CDR3 is TGTGCCATCAGGAGCCAGGGGGCCGCCTATGGCTACACCTTC. This chain joins TRBV10-3 and TRBJ1-2; 8 bases match TRBD1. This CDR3 is 14 amino acids long. Germline V CDR1 and CDR2: ENHRY, SYGVKD. Losses at the gene ends were 6 bases for V and 4 bases for J; bases not matched to a gene: 7.

This clonotype was counted between two and nine times. A much larger clone differs from this one at a single base, so this may be a read error. The chain joins TRBV6-5 to TRBJ2-7; possibly TRBD1 or TRBD2 for D (5 bases each). V lost 6 bases, J lost 2 bases, and 17 bases lay in between. Germline CDR1 is MNHEY and CDR2 is SVGAGI. The length of the CDR3 is 15 residues. The DNA for the CDR3 is TGTGCCAGCAGAGAGGGGCGGGTGACGCCCTACGAGCAGTACTTC. Translated: CASREGRVTPYEQYF.

The sample holds many counts of this clonotype. This rearrangement joins TRBV5-4 to TRBJ1-2; D call uncertain. CDR1 and CDR2 from the germline V gene are SGHNT and YYREEE (reference sequence). This CDR3 spans 12 amino acids. The ends were cut back, 4 bases at V and 6 bases at J, with 10 bases in the middle. The DNA of the CDR3 is TGTGCCAGCAGCCCGGAGGAGGATGGCTACACCTTC. Amino acids: CASSPEEDGYTF. Filled out from reference TRBV5-4 and TRBJ1-2, the complete variable domain reads ETGVTQSPTHLIKTRGQQVTLRCSSQSGHNTVSWYQQALGQGPQFIFQYYREEENGRGNFPPRFSGLQFPNYSSELNVNALELDDSALYLCASSPEEDGYTFGSGTRLTVV.

This clonotype was seen many times. The rearrangement uses TRBV25-1 and TRBJ2-3; 13 bases match TRBD2. The CDR3 spans 18 residues. V lost 3 bases and J lost 2; bases outside the gene matches: 8. CDR1 and CDR2 from the germline V gene are MGHDK and SYGVNS. The CDR3 sequence is CASSESWTSGGNTDTQYF. The CDR3 DNA is TGTGCCAGCAGTGAGTCCTGGACTAGCGGGGGAAACACAGATACGCAGTATTTT.

At least ten counts were recorded for this clonotype. The chain is built from TRBV28 and TRBJ1-2, with D hard to call. The V end lost 5 bases, the J end lost 8 bases, and 6 bases lay between the germline ends. The germline V gene has CDR1 MDHEN and CDR2 SYDVKM. The CDR3 length is 10 residues. The CDR3 is CASSNNGYTF. The CDR3 DNA reads TGTGCCAGCAGTAACAACGGCTACACCTTC.

Concerning this clonotype itself: A read error may produce the germline difference seen at one junction end. The gene calls are TRBV24-1 and TRBJ2-7; 7 bases agree with TRBD2. CDR3 length: 16 residues. CDR1 KGHDR and CDR2 SFDVKD come from the germline V gene. The CDR3 coding sequence is TGTGCCACCAGTGACGGGGCGGGGGAAACCTACAATGAGCAGTACTTT. Residues: CATSDGAGETYNEQYF.

The chain joins TRBV9 to TRBJ1-1; tentative D call: TRBD1 (5 bases). V gave up 4 bases and J gave up 10 bases, with 23 bases separating them. The V gene's germline CDR1 is SGDLS and CDR2 YYNGEE. The CDR3 is made up of 15 amino acids. CDR3 DNA: TGTGCCAGCAGCCTAGGGGTGGTACCGGAGTCCGGAGCTTTCTTT. This translates into CASSLGVVPESGAFF. The whole variable domain, remainder taken from reference TRBV9 and TRBJ1-1, is DSGVTQTPKHLITATGQRVTLRCSPRSGDLSVYWYQQSLDQGLQFLIQYYNGEERAKGNILERFSAQQFPDLHSELNLSSLELGDSALYFCASSLGVVPESGAFFGQGTRLTVV.

This chain joins TRBV6-1 and TRBJ2-1; 8 nucleotides match TRBD1. Germline V gene lookup returns CDR1 MNHNS and CDR2 SASEGT. This CDR3 region has 14 residues. With V trimmed by 4 bases and J by 6 bases, 5 bases remained unmatched. The CDR3 protein is CASSVEDRVNEQFF. Here the CDR3 DNA reads TGTGCCAGCAGTGTTGAGGACAGGGTCAATGAGCAGTTCTTC.

The CDR3 spells CAWSAGAEQYF. Written as DNA, the CDR3 is TGTGCCTGGAGCGCAGGGGCCGAGCAGTACTTC. The rearrangement joins TRBV30 to TRBJ2-7; weak D call: TRBD1 (6 bases). The ends were cut back, 3 bases at V and 6 bases at J, with 9 bases in the middle. CDR3 length: 11 residues. Per germline, CDR1 GTSNPN and CDR2 SVGIG (reference sequence).